A selection of T cell receptor beta chains follows, all from one sample in a study of shared clonotypes between healthy human individuals. Assay used: immunoSEQ multiplex PCR; TCRdb lists only in-frame clones, some missing. The repertoire holds 400,000 to 600,000 clones, with more than 95% as singletons. Input material: naive CD4+ T cells sorted from blood. The source of these receptors is a woman under 40 in good health. Both conserved end residues are part of each CDR3. Size is omitted from some rows. Given values are once, few, many or a class for expanded clones.

TRBV27	TRBJ1-2	.	CASSPSQYGQGNGYTF
TRBV18	TRBJ1-2	.	CASSPPEGGYGYTF
TRBV10-1	TRBJ1-5	.	CASGGEECYSNQPQHF
TRBV14	TRBJ2-4	.	CASSQVAGVGKNIQYF
TRBV15	TRBJ1-5	.	CATSRDPPNRQNSNQPQHF
TRBV7-3	TRBJ2-5	.	CASSPRQSQETQYF
TRBV10-3	TRBJ2-7	.	CAISTGQGGYF
TRBV7-9	TRBJ2-3	.	CASRAGGGLDTQYF
TRBV7-7	TRBJ2-2	once	CASSLDAGHTGELFF
TRBV20-1	.	once	CSAGSAYEQYF
TRBV29-1	TRBJ1-1	.	CSVAGANTEAFF
TRBV27	TRBJ2-7	.	CASSLRLPHEQYF
TRBV5-1	.	.	CASSDRHGYEQYF
TRBV7-9	TRBJ2-1	once	CASSLVPSYNEQFF
TRBV7-2	TRBJ2-1	.	CASSLGTSEYNEQFF
TRBV11-2	TRBJ2-5	.	CASSQMAAGQETQYF
TRBV5-1	TRBJ1-1	.	CASSLDQARNTEAFF
TRBV5-1	TRBJ2-2	.	CASSSTGFGGELFF
TRBV28	TRBJ2-1	.	CASSGRDRVNEQFF
TRBV6-5	TRBJ2-1	.	CASSNRDRDLNEQFF
TRBV14	TRBJ1-2	.	CASSAQTDSTGYTF
TRBV7-3	TRBJ2-1	.	CASSQARDRNNEQFF
TRBV27	TRBJ2-1	.	CASSLDGTSSYGYNEQFF
TRBV5-1	TRBJ2-3	.	CASSFQGRTDTQYF
TRBV5-1	TRBJ1-1	.	CASRPSIDSEAFF
TRBV7-3	TRBJ2-1	.	CASSLWLAGGLSDNEQFF
TRBV6-5	TRBJ2-3	.	CASSYSTGPHTDTQYF
TRBV7-6	TRBJ1-1	.	CASSLAPRETEAFF
TRBV7-2	TRBJ2-3	once	CASSQKVLAVTDTQYF
TRBV9	TRBJ1-2	.	CASSVVGSNYGYTF
TRBV28	TRBJ2-7	.	CASSFGLAGVGEQYF
TRBV5-1	TRBJ2-5	.	CASSFQGQETQYF
TRBV15	TRBJ1-3	once	CATSRDQGNTIYF
TRBV18	TRBJ1-1	.	CASSPRQGSDTEAFF
TRBV6-1	TRBJ1-5	.	CASSVSFNQPQHF
TRBV30	TRBJ2-7	.	CAWRVGWTYEQYF
TRBV19	TRBJ1-4	.	CASSIDHGQGNEKLFF
TRBV4-1	TRBJ2-7	.	CASSKSTGLVKSGRPYEQYF
TRBV5-1	TRBJ1-1	few	CASSLVAGTEAFF
TRBV14	TRBJ2-1	.	CASSQDQYNEQFF
TRBV18	TRBJ1-2	.	CASFRGPNGYTF
TRBV30	TRBJ2-6	.	CAWSAGAGANVLTF
TRBV9	TRBJ2-7	.	CASSVTGSYEQYF
TRBV11-2	TRBJ2-5	once	CASSFGRETQYF
TRBV5-1	TRBJ2-7	.	CASSETSGSYEQYF
TRBV28	TRBJ2-2	.	CASYNGLAETGELFF
TRBV27	TRBJ1-1	.	CARYFLSRNCRDTEAFF
TRBV10-3	TRBJ1-5	.	CAISEAGGNQPQHF
TRBV5-4	TRBJ1-1	.	CASRLQGADTEAFF
TRBV2	TRBJ2-5	.	CASRRLAQETQYF
TRBV7-9	TRBJ1-4	.	CASSLAGGSKLFF